A selection of T cell receptor beta chains follows, all from one sample in a study of blood T cells in healthy people across ages. TCRdb re-called the 5' RACE reads with MiXCR, one entry per CDR3 protein. The profile covers over 500,000 distinct CDR3 sequences, with about 51% appearing a single time and roughly 14% taken by the ten largest. The sequenced material came from blood. These receptors were taken from a woman older than 75 in good health. Both conserved end residues are part of each CDR3. The order of the fields is V gene, J gene, D gene, clone size, CDR3 DNA, CDR3 protein. D genes are given only for firm matches. A row's size may be missing; if present it is once, few, many or a size class.

TRBV20-1	TRBJ2-5	NA	NA	TGCAGTGCTAGGGCCCCCACGCCGGGAACTCAAGAGACCCAGTACTTC	CSARAPTPGTQETQYF
TRBV29-1	TRBJ2-7	NA	NA	TGCAGCGTCGGACGAAGGGGAATCTCCTACGAGCAGTACTTC	CSVGRRGISYEQYF
TRBV15	TRBJ1-6	NA	NA	TGTGCCACCAGCAGAGATGGGGAGATAAGTTCACCCCTCCACTTT	CATSRDGEISSPLHF
TRBV4-2	TRBJ1-2	NA	NA	TGTGCCAGCAGCCAAGTTATCGACGGCGACTATGGCTACACCTTC	CASSQVIDGDYGYTF
TRBV5-1	TRBJ1-4	TRBD1	NA	TGCGCCGCAGCTTGGAGGGGGACAGCGATAACTAATGAAAAACTGTTTTTT	CAAAWRGTAITNEKLFF
TRBV20-1	TRBJ2-3	NA	NA	TGCAGTCCCTCGTGGGGGCGAAACACAGATACGCAGTATTTT	CSPSWGRNTDTQYF
TRBV10-3	TRBJ2-7	NA	NA	TGTGCCATCAGTGAGTTTCCAAGGAGCTTGAGCTCCTACAATGAGCAGTACTTC	CAISEFPRSLSSYNEQYF
TRBV7-6	TRBJ1-1	NA	NA	TGTGCCAGCAGCTTAGCCCTCAAGACCACTGAAGCTTTCTTT	CASSLALKTTEAFF
TRBV5-4	TRBJ2-7	NA	NA	TGTGCCAGCAGCCCAAGACAGTCGGGGAACGAGCAGTACTTC	CASSPRQSGNEQYF
TRBV7-4	TRBJ2-5	NA	NA	TGTGCCAGCAGCCCCCAGGGCCTACAGGGTCAGGCTAGATGTGAGCAGTACTTC	CASSPQGLQGQARCEQYF
TRBV19	TRBJ2-1	NA	NA	TGTGCCACCAGGAGGGGGGCCACCTACAATGAGGAGTTCTTC	CATRRGATYNEEFF
TRBV12-3/TRBV12-4	TRBJ2-5	NA	NA	TGTGCCAGCAGTTCCCAACGTAACCAGTACTTC	CASSSQRNQYF
TRBV29-1	TRBJ2-1	NA	many	TGCAGCGTTTTGTCAGCGTACAATGAGCAGTTCTTC	CSVLSAYNEQFF
TRBV7-2	TRBJ2-5	TRBD1	NA	TGTGCCAGCAGCTTAGCGCCAGGGGGTCAGGCCCAGTACTTC	CASSLAPGGQAQYF
TRBV7-2	TRBJ2-7	NA	NA	TGTGCCAGCAGCTCCCAACGCCTCGGATACGAGCAGTACTTC	CASSSQRLGYEQYF
TRBV2	TRBJ2-1	NA	many	TGTGCCAGCAGTATGCAGGGACCCTACAATGAGCAGTTCTTC	CASSMQGPYNEQFF
TRBV3-1	TRBJ2-1	TRBD2	NA	TGTGCCAGCAGCCCGGGACTAGCGGGAGGGCCCTCCTACAGTGAGCAGTTCTTC	CASSPGLAGGPSYSEQFF
TRBV28	TRBJ2-3	TRBD2	NA	TGTGCCAGCAGTTTATATCCTAGCGGGTGGGATACGCAGTATTTT	CASSLYPSGWDTQYF
TRBV5-1	TRBJ2-3	NA	NA	TGCGCCAGCAGCTTGGGCCGACAGATCCTACGACACACAGATACGCAGTATTTT	CASSLGRQILRHTDTQYF
TRBV20-1	TRBJ2-5	NA	once	TGCAGTGCTAGAGATTTGGCCCCCCCTGCGGAGACCCAGTACTTC	CSARDLAPPAETQYF
TRBV10-3	TRBJ2-5	NA	NA	TGTGCCATCCCTCTAGGGGCCCAAGAGACCCAGTACTTC	CAIPLGAQETQYF
TRBV20-1	TRBJ2-3	TRBD2	NA	TGCAGTGCTCTTACGTCGACTAGCGGTTACACAGATACGCAGTATTTT	CSALTSTSGYTDTQYF
TRBV28	TRBJ2-7	NA	many	TGTGCCAGCAGTTTCGCCCGGTACGAGCAGTACTTC	CASSFARYEQYF
TRBV7-2	TRBJ2-3	NA	many	TGTGCCAGCAGCTTAGCGGGGTCAGAAGATACGCAGTATTTT	CASSLAGSEDTQYF
TRBV6-2/TRBV6-3	TRBJ2-7	TRBD1	few	TGTGCCAGCAGTTATTCGACAGGGAACGAGCAGTACTTC	CASSYSTGNEQYF
TRBV7-7	TRBJ2-5	NA	NA	TGTGCCAGCAGCTTTATGGGCAAACAAGAGACCCAGTACTTC	CASSFMGKQETQYF
TRBV5-1	TRBJ2-3	NA	few	TGCGCCAGCAGCGCGGGACAGCTCGAAGATACGCAGTATTTT	CASSAGQLEDTQYF
TRBV6-1	TRBJ2-5	NA	NA	TGTGCCAGCAGTGAACAGGGCACTAATCAAGAGACCCAGTACTTC	CASSEQGTNQETQYF
TRBV6-5	TRBJ1-6	NA	many	TGTGCCAGCAGTTACTCGAAGTGGGTCGGGTATTCACCCCTCCACTTT	CASSYSKWVGYSPLHF
TRBV6-5	TRBJ2-1	NA	many	TGTGCCAGCACTCCTAGCTCCTACAATGAGCAGTTCTTC	CASTPSSYNEQFF
TRBV18	TRBJ2-1	TRBD2	NA	TGTGCCAGCTCACAGATAGCGGGACCCGGTGGAGAGCAGTTCTTC	CASSQIAGPGGEQFF
TRBV20-1	TRBJ2-5	NA	NA	TGCAGTGCCCTCTTACAAGAGACCCAGTACTTC	CSALLQETQYF
TRBV10-3	TRBJ2-5	TRBD1	many	TGTGCCATCAGTGAGGACAGGGCAGGGACCCAGTACTTC	CAISEDRAGTQYF
TRBV11-3	TRBJ2-4	TRBD2	NA	TGTGCCAGCAGCCCAGGTGGGGGAGGGCCCGAAAACATTCAGTACTTC	CASSPGGGGPENIQYF
TRBV13	TRBJ1-1	NA	NA	TGTGCCAGCAGTACTACAGGGTGGGCAGCTTTCTTT	CASSTTGWAAFF
TRBV25-1	TRBJ2-1	NA	NA	TGTGCCAGCAGTGAACTGGGGCTAGGCGTCAAGAGCTCCTACAATGAGCAGTTCTTC	CASSELGLGVKSSYNEQFF
TRBV15	TRBJ1-1	NA	NA	TGTGCCACCAGCCAAATGAGGGGGACTGAAGCTTTCTTT	CATSQMRGTEAFF
TRBV7-3	TRBJ2-5	TRBD2	NA	TGTGCCAGCAGCGGAGGACTAGCGGGAGGTCAAGAGACCCAGTACTTC	CASSGGLAGGQETQYF
TRBV7-2	TRBJ2-5	NA	NA	TGTGCCAGCAGCTTATCCGGACGGTACGTAAATGAGCAGTACTTC	CASSLSGRYVNEQYF
TRBV7-2	TRBJ2-5	TRBD1	NA	TGTGCCAGCAGCTTTAGAGACAGGGGTCGGGTAGAGACCCAGTACTTC	CASSFRDRGRVETQYF
TRBV30	TRBJ2-7	TRBD2	NA	TGTGCCTGGAACCCGGGGGGGGCCTGCGAGCAGTACTTC	CAWNPGGACEQYF
TRBV6-2/TRBV6-3	TRBJ2-4	NA	NA	TGTGCCAGCACTTCCGGAGGGGGGGCCGCGGACATTCAGTACTTC	CASTSGGGAADIQYF